This T cell receptor beta chain was identified during a study of T-cell reconstitution after alpha-beta-depleted transplantation in children. This clonotype has a count of ten or more. No antigen is known for it. Overall study results and limits: About two months after transplant, alpha-beta T cells reportedly came from several hundred expanded graft clones. Diversity of TCRbeta at day 60 was high in some patients, arising from surviving recipient T cells and thymic progenitors.

Unique molecular identifiers were built into the TCRbeta library. One entry per CDR3 protein, called by TCRdb with MiXCR from the PCR reads. The table includes about 110,000 distinct CDR3 sequences, 5% to 8% detected once. The CDR3 extends over 14 amino acids. Germline CDR1 and CDR2: SGDLS and YYNGEE. The V end was cut by 5 bases, the J end by 2 bases, with 11 bases between. Source: PBMCs, mostly from graft donor cells, taken 360 days after TCRalphabeta/CD19-depleted stem cell transplant. The receptor's source is a male patient between 2 and 10 years old who had a stem cell transplant for acute lymphoblastic leukemia, so the T cells may come from the graft donor. This chain uses TRBV9 with TRBJ2-1; either TRBD1 or TRBD2 may fit D (5 bases each). In DNA form, the CDR3 reads TGTGCCAGCAGGGGCAGGGAGCCCTACAATGAGCAGTTCTTC. Translated: CASRGREPYNEQFF.